These 10 T cell receptor beta chains came from one sample sequenced in a study of T cell clonality in common variable immunodeficiency (dated by TCRdb to between 2014 and 2016). Library preparation employed the immunoSEQ multiplex PCR assay. In TCRdb, the immuneACCESS table is reduced to in-frame sequences with V and J assigned. These tables do not hold every clone; where another copy was compared, an unresolved V gene accounts for under half, and the others remain unexplained. The table for this sample lists 50,000 to 60,000 clones, none of them counted only once. The top ten constitute under 2% of the sample. Specimen: peripheral blood mononuclear cells. The receptor set was obtained from a person aged 18 to 70 in good health.

About this clone itself: The read gets to within 3 residues of the CDR3 end, and the germline J gene fills in the rest. The chain combines TRBV20-1 with TRBJ2-7; D may be TRBD2 (6 bases). The CDR3 covers 14 residues. Germline V gene lookup returns CDR1 DFQATT and CDR2 SNEGSKA (reference sequence). The V and J ends lost 5 bases and 5 bases respectively, with 19 bases between them. CDR3 bases read: TGCAGTGCTCACGACGGGGGTCGGTCCCACGAG. Residues: CSAHDGGRSHE. The CDR3 as a whole reads CSAHDGGRSHEQYF.

This clone came up many times. Read sequence stops 3 residues before the CDR3 end, and the germline J gene provides the missing end. J is TRBJ2-3 and V is TRBV13; D possibly corresponds to TRBD1 (6 bases). The V gene lost 1 base and the J gene lost 7 bases, with 9 bases spanning the gap. This CDR3 is built from 13 residues. CDR1 and CDR2 from the germline V gene are PRHDT and FYEKMQ (reference sequence). CDR3 amino acids: CASSLAGVHTQYF. CDR3 DNA, as far as it was read: TGTGCCAGCAGCTTAGCAGGGGTACATACG.

This clone was observed many times. The read halts 3 residues ahead of the CDR3 end, with the missing end drawn from the germline J gene. The chain joins TRBV19 to TRBJ2-2; either TRBD1 or TRBD2 may fit D (5 bases each). With 3 bases removed from V and 4 bases from J, the gap between germline ends came to 9 bases. The CDR3 has 14 amino acids. Germline CDR1 is LNHDA and CDR2 is SQIVND (reference sequence). This chain's CDR3 is CASSMRGGTGELFF. The covered CDR3 bases are TGTGCCAGTAGTATGAGGGGCGGCACCGGGGAG. The full variable domain, its missing parts supplied by reference TRBV19 and TRBJ2-2, is DGGITQSPKYLFRKEGQNVTLSCEQNLNHDAMYWYRQDPGQGLRLIYYSQIVNDFQKGDIAEGYSVSREKKESFPLTVTSAQKNPTAFYLCASSMRGGTGELFFGEGSRLTVL.

Details on this clone: The missing CDR3 end, 3 residues past where the read stops, is filled in from the germline J gene. The chain is built from TRBV7-2 and TRBJ2-1; 8 nucleotides agree with TRBD2. Germline V lookup: CDR1 SGHTA, CDR2 FQGNSA. The trim removed 0 bases at V and 2 bases at J, leaving 3 bases unmatched. The CDR3 length is 16 residues. CDR3 protein: CASSLASGGPYNEQFF. CDR3 DNA (partial): TGTGCCAGCAGCTTAGCGAGCGGGGGCCCCTACAATGAG.

This clone was seen many times. The CDR3 end is not reached by the read, which stops 3 residues before it; the germline J gene fills it in. This chain uses TRBV20-1 with TRBJ2-7, with unresolved D. Germline CDR1 and CDR2: DFQATT and SNEGSKA (reference sequence). Deletions cut 1 base from V and 5 bases from J, with 9 bases between. The CDR3 runs to 12 residues. CDR3 protein: CSARAGFDEQYF. The CDR3 DNA, read in part, is TGCAGTGCTAGAGCCGGGTTCGACGAG.

This clone turned up a few times. The read ends 3 residues shy of where the CDR3 ends; the end is completed using the germline J gene. The V gene is TRBV7-9, the J gene TRBJ1-2, with unresolved D. Germline V lookup: CDR1 SEHNR, CDR2 FQNEAQ (reference sequence). This CDR3 comprises 13 residues. CDR3 protein: CASSSFTTYDYTF. CDR3 bases read: TGTGCCAGCAGCTCTTTCACCACCTACGAC. The complete variable domain, with remaining parts taken from reference TRBV7-9 and TRBJ1-2, reads DTGVSQNPRHKITKRGQNVTFRCDPISEHNRLYWYRQTLGQGPEFLTYFQNEAQLEKSRLLSDRFSAERPKGSFSTLEIQRTEQGDSAMYLCASSSFTTYDYTFGSGTRLTVV.

Many counts were recorded for this clone. The sequence runs out 3 residues before the end of the CDR3; the remainder is reconstructed from the germline J gene. V and J are TRBV7-2 and TRBJ2-7; 8 positions agree with TRBD1. Germline V gene data show CDR1 as SGHTA and CDR2 as FQGNSA. V dropped 3 bases and J dropped 6; count of bases not matched to a gene: 1. The CDR3 loop spans 12 amino acids. CDR3 bases read: TGTGCCAGCAGCTTCAGGGGGCGCGAG. Protein product: CASSFRGRE. In full, the CDR3 is CASSFRGREQYF.

Concerning this clone itself: The DNA ends 3 residues before the CDR3 does, and the rest of the CDR3 is filled in from the germline J gene. This sample includes further DNA sequences coding for the same CDR3. This chain joins TRBV5-1 and TRBJ1-4; 8 bases fit TRBD1. The CDR3 has 17 residues. CDR1 is SGHRS, CDR2 YFSETQ, per germline. With 0 bases clipped from V and 4 bases from J, the junction kept 8 bases outside the gene matches. CDR3 DNA, as far as it was read: TGCGCCAGCAGCTTGGTGCCCCCAGGACAGGGTAATGAAAAA. Protein product: CASSLVPPGQGNEK. The whole CDR3 protein reads CASSLVPPGQGNEKLFF.

This clone came up many times. The sequence runs out 3 residues before the end of the CDR3; the remainder is reconstructed from the germline J gene. The chain carries TRBV4-1 and TRBJ2-5; 11 bases line up with TRBD2. Germline V gene sequence: CDR1 MGHRA, CDR2 YSYEKL. The CDR3 contains 17 residues. Germline trimming cut 4 bases from V and 5 bases from J; bases unmatched to any gene: 12. The sequenced part of the CDR3 DNA is TGCGCCAGCAGCCTTCGGACGGATAGCGGGGGGGCGGAGACC. Its protein product is CASSLRTDSGGAET. The full CDR3 is CASSLRTDSGGAETQYF.

This clone turned up a few times. The read stops 3 residues short of the end of the CDR3; the missing end is completed from the germline J gene. The chain combines TRBV2 with TRBJ2-6, with 9 bases matching TRBD1. V shed 5 bases, J shed 7 bases, and the junction held 15 bases outside the gene matches. CDR1 is SNHLY, CDR2 FYNNEI, per germline. There are 18 residues in the CDR3. CDR3 DNA (partial): TGTGCCAGCAGTCAAAGCAATCTGGGACAGGGTAACGCCAACGTC. It codes for CASSQSNLGQGNANV. The full CDR3 sequence reads CASSQSNLGQGNANVLTF.